A single sample gave rise to the 32 T cell receptor beta chains below, sequenced in a study of T cells after yellow fever vaccination. TCRdb itself ran the 5' RACE reads through MiXCR, one entry per CDR3 protein. The table records about 300,000 distinct CDR3 sequences, around 8.6% of them present only once. The sample here was CD4+ T cells sorted from PBMCs, taken 5 days after the yellow fever booster vaccination. The receptors were gathered from a man younger than 30 who received the YFV17D yellow fever vaccine.

This chain links TRBV6-6 with TRBJ2-7, with D unclear. Germline lookup yields CDR1 MNHNY and CDR2 SVGAGI (reference sequence). CDR3 length: 14 amino acids. V was cut by 0 bases and J by 2 bases, with 8 bases left in between. For the CDR3, the DNA is TGTGCCAGCAGTTACTCCATGACTCCCTACGAGCAGTACTTC. It encodes CASSYSMTPYEQYF.

There are a few counts of this clonotype. This chain connects TRBV20-1 to TRBJ2-7; no firm D call. The CDR3 runs 14 residues. The ends were cut back, 0 bases at V and 5 bases at J, with 14 bases in the middle. The germline V gene encodes CDR1 DFQATT and CDR2 SNEGSKA (reference sequence). CDR3 amino acids: CSAREFRFTDEQYF. For the CDR3, the DNA is TGCAGTGCTAGAGAATTCAGGTTTACTGACGAGCAGTACTTC.

This clonotype was picked up a small number of times. The J gene is TRBJ2-7, the V gene TRBV20-1, with D unresolved. V lost 3 bases and J lost 3, with 9 bases in between. The CDR3 sequence is 12 residues long. In germline, CDR1 is DFQATT, CDR2 SNEGSKA (reference sequence). The CDR3 loop is CSAREARYEQYF. The CDR3 region has the DNA TGCAGTGCTAGGGAAGCCCGCTACGAGCAGTACTTC.

In this sample, this clonotype turned up many times. The chain carries TRBV20-1 and TRBJ1-2; unclear D gene. This CDR3 spans 14 amino acids. Germline loops: CDR1 DFQATT, CDR2 SNEGSKA (reference sequence). Trimming removed 1 base at V and 3 bases at J, with 12 bases between. The CDR3 protein is CSARAGFSHYGYTF. In DNA, the CDR3 is TGCAGTGCTAGAGCCGGGTTTAGTCACTATGGCTACACCTTC.

This clonotype was seen more than once but under ten times. The chain combines TRBV27 with TRBJ1-2; TRBD1 aligns across 9 bases. CDR3 length: 14 residues. Unmatched junction bases numbered 5, after V lost 6 bases and J lost 3 bases. Germline V gene sequence: CDR1 MNHEY, CDR2 SMNVEV (reference sequence). The CDR3 here is CASSDRGKDYGYTF. CDR3 DNA sequence: TGTGCCAGCAGCGACAGGGGGAAGGACTATGGCTACACCTTC.

This clonotype was detected ten times or more. The rearrangement links TRBV7-3 to TRBJ2-3; TRBD2 matches at 9 bases. This CDR3 spans 14 amino acids. Germline CDR1 and CDR2: SGHTA and FQGTGA. V was clipped by 4 bases and J by 13 bases; unmatched bases: 12. The CDR3 protein is CASSSMASGAPEYF. CDR3 DNA: TGTGCCAGCAGCTCGATGGCTAGCGGGGCTCCGGAGTATTTT.

This clonotype occurred many times. This chain connects TRBV20-1 to TRBJ1-1; the match to TRBD1 covers 9 bases. Germline CDR1 reads DFQATT; CDR2 reads SNEGSKA (reference sequence). The junction had 11 bases not matched to a gene; V was cut back by 0 bases and J by 6 bases. The CDR3 spans 16 residues. CDR3 nucleotides: TGCAGTGCTAGAGATGCAGGACAGGGGCACTATGCTGAAGCTTTCTTT. Amino acids: CSARDAGQGHYAEAFF.

J is TRBJ1-2 and V is TRBV3-1; D uncertain. The germline V gene has CDR1 LGHDT and CDR2 YNNKEL (reference sequence). The V end was cut by 3 bases, the J end by 1 base, with 21 bases between. The CDR3 is 18 amino acids. This chain's CDR3 is CASSQSGGRFILNYGYTF. The CDR3 region has the DNA TGTGCCAGCAGCCAGAGCGGAGGCAGGTTCATCCTTAACTATGGCTACACCTTC.

The rearrangement links TRBV5-1 to TRBJ2-7; D assignment may be TRBD1 or TRBD2 (5 bases each). The CDR3 is made up of 16 amino acids. Germline V gene sequence: CDR1 SGHRS, CDR2 YFSETQ. V was cut by 0 bases and J by 5 bases, with 18 bases left in between. The CDR3 sequence: CASSLGIQGPFDEQYV. DNA of the CDR3: TGCGCCAGCAGCTTGGGAATCCAGGGACCCTTCGACGAGCAGTACGTC.

This clonotype was seen ten or more times. The chain recombines TRBV20-1 with TRBJ1-2, with a tentative D call TRBD1 (5 bases). This CDR3 comprises 11 residues. Germline V gene lookup returns CDR1 DFQATT and CDR2 SNEGSKA (reference sequence). Trimming left V 4 bases short and J 7 bases short, with 10 bases between. The CDR3 coding sequence is TGCAGTGCTACAGGGCCCGGTGGCTACACCTTC. Translation: CSATGPGGYTF.

The rearrangement links TRBV25-1 to TRBJ2-5; 7 bases are shared with TRBD2. With V trimmed by 5 bases and J by 2 bases, 5 bases remained unmatched. Per the germline V gene, CDR1 is MGHDK and CDR2 is SYGVNS. The CDR3 contains 14 residues. This chain's CDR3 is CASSLPGLQETQYF. CDR3 nucleotides: TGTGCCAGCAGTCTTCCGGGACTACAAGAGACCCAGTACTTC.

This clonotype was recorded many times. This sequence joins TRBV12-3 or TRBV12-4 and TRBJ2-1; D perhaps matches TRBD1 (6 bases). Trimming cost V 6 bases and J 4 bases, with 19 bases left between them. The CDR3 is 16 residues long. CDR3 DNA: TGTGCCAGCAGCGATTCAACCGGGACACGGTACAATGAGCAGTTCTTC. This codes for CASSDSTGTRYNEQFF.

This clonotype appeared many times. This chain uses TRBV3-1 with TRBJ2-3; weak D call: TRBD2 (5 bases). Germline CDR1 is LGHDT and CDR2 is YNNKEL (reference sequence). V shed 0 bases and J shed 4 bases, with 14 bases lying between them. This CDR3 is built from 16 residues. The CDR3 loop is CASSQDIGNRADTQYF. The DNA for the CDR3 is TGTGCCAGCAGCCAAGATATCGGGAATAGGGCAGATACGCAGTATTTT.

There are a few counts of this clonotype. V is TRBV29-1 and J is TRBJ1-6; D is ambiguous. The V gene lost 4 bases and the J gene lost 0 bases, with 16 bases spanning the gap. Germline-derived CDR1 and CDR2 are SQVTM and ANQGSEA. The CDR3 consists of 17 residues. This chain's CDR3 is CSVVARSRSSYNSPLHF. DNA for the CDR3: TGCAGCGTTGTCGCCCGGTCAAGGAGCTCCTATAATTCACCCCTCCACTTT.

This clonotype came up a few times. The V call is TRBV5-1, the J call TRBJ2-3; 7 bases map to TRBD2. The CDR3 is 15 amino acids. Germline values: CDR1 SGHRS, CDR2 YFSETQ. V shed 4 bases, J shed 5 bases, and the junction held 10 bases outside the gene matches. The CDR3 protein is CASSQVAGVLDTQYF. CDR3 nucleotide sequence: TGCGCCAGCAGCCAAGTTGCGGGGGTCCTAGATACGCAGTATTTT.

The chain recombines TRBV9 with TRBJ2-7; 7 positions agree with TRBD1. Germline-derived CDR1 and CDR2 are SGDLS and YYNGEE. The CDR3 extends over 18 amino acids. V was pared by 7 bases and J by 3 bases, with 22 bases of the junction left unmatched. In nucleotides, the CDR3 is TGTGCCAGCCCTTCTTCTCCCTGGAGACAGGGCCCTTTCTACGAGCAGTACGTC. As protein: CASPSSPWRQGPFYEQYV.

This clonotype was seen at least ten times. The chain links TRBV5-4 to TRBJ2-1, with unresolved D. CDR1 and CDR2 (germline): SGHNT, YYREEE (reference sequence). The V end was cut by 0 bases, the J end by 0 bases, with 10 bases between. The CDR3 spans 16 residues. The CDR3 loop reads CASSLAGLSSYNEQFF. Here the CDR3 DNA reads TGTGCCAGCAGCTTGGCCGGCCTCAGCTCCTACAATGAGCAGTTCTTC.

This clonotype came up many times. J is TRBJ1-1 and V is TRBV11-3; no firm D call. CDR3 length equals 13 residues. V shed 5 bases and J shed 2 bases, with 9 bases lying between them. The germline V gene has CDR1 SGHNT and CDR2 YENEEA. CDR3 region: CASSVGRNTEAFF. Written as DNA, the CDR3 is TGTGCCAGCAGCGTAGGGCGAAACACTGAAGCTTTCTTT. Drawing the rest from reference TRBV11-3 and TRBJ1-1, the complete variable domain is EAGVVQSPRYKIIEKKQPVAFWCNPISGHNTLYWYLQNLGQGPELLIRYENEEAVDDSQLPKDRFSAERLKGVDSTLKIQPAELGDSAVYLCASSVGRNTEAFFGQGTRLTVV.

V gene TRBV2 combines with J gene TRBJ1-5; D perhaps matches TRBD1 (5 bases). Germline loops: CDR1 SNHLY, CDR2 FYNNEI. Trimming removed 6 bases from V and 0 bases from J, with 12 bases in between. This CDR3 has 15 residues. This chain's CDR3 is CASRGELYSNQPQHF. The CDR3 DNA is TGTGCCAGCAGGGGGGAACTGTATAGCAATCAGCCCCAGCATTTT. Together with reference TRBV2 and TRBJ1-5, the CDR3 gives the full variable domain: EPEVTQTPSHQVTQMGQEVILRCVPISNHLYFYWYRQILGQKVEFLVSFYNNEISEKSEIFDDQFSVERPDGSNFTLKIRSTKLEDSAMYFCASRGELYSNQPQHFGDGTRLSIL.

This chain connects TRBV7-2 to TRBJ2-3; D unresolved. Trimming left V 5 bases short and J 4 bases short, with 10 bases between. The CDR3 covers 13 residues. Per germline, CDR1 SGHTA and CDR2 FQGNSA. In nucleotides, the CDR3 is TGTGCCAGCAGCAGGGAACTGGCAGATACGCAGTATTTT. Translating it yields CASSRELADTQYF. Using reference TRBV7-2 and TRBJ2-3 for the parts outside the CDR3, the full variable domain is GAGVSQSPSNKVTEKGKDVELRCDPISGHTALYWYRQSLGQGLEFLIYFQGNSAPDKSGLPSDRFSAERTGGSVSTLTIQRTQQEDSAVYLCASSRELADTQYFGPGTRLTVL.

This clonotype came up many times. CDR3 nucleotide sequence: TGTGCCAGTAGCGTCGGCCCAGGAAACATTCAGTACTTC. Translation: CASSVGPGNIQYF. This chain joins TRBV19 and TRBJ2-4; D not certain. CDR1 is LNHDA, CDR2 SQIVND, per germline (reference sequence). Trimming took 6 bases from V and 6 from J, leaving 12 bases between them. CDR3 length: 13 amino acids.

This clonotype showed up many times. This chain connects TRBV3-1 to TRBJ2-7; D gene unclear. Per the germline V gene, CDR1 is LGHDT and CDR2 is YNNKEL (reference sequence). V dropped 1 base and J dropped 2 bases, with 6 bases sitting between them. CDR3 size: 13 residues. The CDR3 DNA is TGTGCCAGCAGCCAAGGAGGAACCTACGAGCAGTACTTC. This gives the protein CASSQGGTYEQYF.

This clonotype was found many times. The chain combines TRBV30 with TRBJ2-7, with 7 bases matching TRBD1. The CDR3 contains 14 residues. V shed 0 bases and J 1 base; nucleotides not matched to a gene: 3. Germline lookup yields CDR1 GTSNPN and CDR2 SVGIG (reference sequence). CDR3 coding DNA: TGTGCCTGGAGTGTACAGGGGTGGTCCTACGAGCAGTACTTC. Its translation is CAWSVQGWSYEQYF.

In this sample, this clonotype turned up a few times. The chain uses TRBV7-2 and TRBJ2-4; unclear D gene. The CDR3 extends over 13 amino acids. Germline V gene data show CDR1 as SGHTA and CDR2 as FQGNSA. Trimming shortened V by 2 bases and J by 6 bases, and 8 bases separated the two germline ends. CDR3 sequence: CASSLMGINIQYF. DNA for the CDR3: TGTGCCAGCAGCTTAATGGGGATAAACATTCAGTACTTC.

The V call is TRBV5-1, the J call TRBJ2-3; D perhaps matches TRBD2 (5 bases). There are 13 residues in the CDR3. CDR1 is SGHRS and CDR2 is YFSETQ in the germline V gene. Trimming took 5 bases from V and 4 from J, leaving 11 bases between them. The CDR3 DNA sequence: TGCGCCAGCAGACGTGGAGCGGCAGATACGCAGTATTTT. Translated, it gives CASRRGAADTQYF.

This clonotype came up a few times. The chain recombines TRBV4-1 with TRBJ2-7; 9 bases are a match to TRBD1. CDR1 is MGHRA, CDR2 YSYEKL, per germline. This CDR3 contains 16 residues. V shed 4 bases, J shed 0 bases, and the junction held 7 bases outside the gene matches. The CDR3 DNA is TGCGCCAGCAGCCCGTCCGGACAGGGGTACTCCTACGAGCAGTACTTC. It is translated as CASSPSGQGYSYEQYF.

V is TRBV14 and J is TRBJ1-4; 9 positions match TRBD1. The CDR3 sequence is 15 residues long. J was trimmed by 8 bases and V by 2 bases; bases with no gene match: 6. CDR1 is SGHDN and CDR2 is FVKESK in the germline V gene. Here the CDR3 DNA reads TGTGCCAGCAGCCAAAACACAGGGGGCAACGAAAAACTGTTTTTT. Encoded protein: CASSQNTGGNEKLFF.

The chain combines TRBV10-3 with TRBJ2-1, with D perhaps matching TRBD2 (5 bases). The CDR3 has 14 residues. Trimming took 4 bases from V and 7 from J, leaving 14 bases between them. The germline V gene encodes CDR1 ENHRY and CDR2 SYGVKD. CDR3 region: CAISAPGSTNEQFF. CDR3 coding DNA: TGTGCCATCAGTGCCCCGGGATCAACGAATGAGCAGTTCTTC.

The J gene is TRBJ1-4, the V gene TRBV6-5; D is perhaps TRBD1 (5 bases). Germline loops: CDR1 MNHEY, CDR2 SVGAGI. This CDR3 has 16 amino acids. V lost 6 bases and J lost 1, with 15 bases in between. The CDR3 sequence: CASRPHVGGTNEKLFF. CDR3 in DNA: TGTGCCAGCAGACCCCACGTGGGGGGAACTAATGAAAAACTGTTTTTT.

This clonotype was picked up a small number of times. The chain couples TRBV5-1 to TRBJ2-3; D might be TRBD2 (5 bases). V was clipped by 4 bases and J by 4 bases, with 10 bases between them. Per the germline V gene, CDR1 is SGHRS and CDR2 is YFSETQ. The CDR3 runs to 13 residues. The chain's CDR3 is CASSVGRPDTQYF. The CDR3 DNA sequence: TGCGCCAGCAGCGTAGGGAGACCAGATACGCAGTATTTT.

This chain joins TRBV7-2 and TRBJ2-3; 9 bases are shared with TRBD2. The CDR3 covers 19 residues. In germline, CDR1 is SGHTA, CDR2 FQGNSA. Trimming took 1 base from V and 3 from J; bases not matched to a gene: 14. The CDR3 region is CASSLGVGGTSRPTDTQYF. In nucleotides, the CDR3 is TGTGCCAGCAGCTTAGGCGTAGGAGGGACTAGCCGACCGACAGATACGCAGTATTTT.

This clonotype was seen a handful of times. The chain recombines TRBV20-1 with TRBJ1-4; D is perhaps TRBD1 (5 bases). Germline V gene data show CDR1 as DFQATT and CDR2 as SNEGSKA (reference sequence). CDR3 size: 15 residues. Trimming shortened V by 3 bases and J by 3 bases, and 14 bases separated the two germline ends. The CDR3 DNA sequence: TGCAGTGCTAGGTCAGACGGGGGGTCTAATGAAAAACTGTTTTTT. Protein sequence: CSARSDGGSNEKLFF.